The entry below describes one T cell receptor (beta chain). Original handling: Estimates of nucleated cell counts were drawn from the amplification of reference gene primers. Assay: immunoSEQ multiplex PCR; the TCRdb copy retains only in-frame clones and omits some. Clone size and the V and J calls come from that table; the DNA yielded D and trimming. The sample has approximately 190,000 clones; about 88% are singletons. Germline CDR1 is LGHNA and CDR2 is YSLEER. V was clipped by 1 base and J by 3 bases, with 10 bases between them. This CDR3 has 14 residues. This entry comes from a study of blood T cell repertoires in COVID-19. About the research overall: Donors in the United States, Italy and Spain gave samples during acute or convalescent COVID-19. Nucleic acid was either cDNA or gDNA, and it came from T cells, B-cell-depleted T cells, or PBMCs.

This chain connects TRBV4-3 to TRBJ2-7, with a tentative D call TRBD1 (6 bases). The sample consisted of peripheral blood. This sequence was found in a woman aged 40-49 years who had recovered from COVID-19. The CDR3 coding sequence is TGCGCCAGCAGCCAAGCGCTACAGGGCTACGAGCAGTACTTC. Protein sequence: CASSQALQGYEQYF.